This T cell receptor beta chain was profiled in a study of CD8+ T cells in alopecia areata. The overall study: For the treated group, dosing was oral tofacitinib at 5 to 10 mg twice daily.

RNA extraction was followed by reverse transcription into cDNA, which acted as the sequencing template. Clones were sequenced by immunoSEQ multiplex PCR, and TCRdb holds only the in-frame ones, with some missing. The sample yields a few hundred thousand clones, approximately 61% seen once. V was trimmed by 8 bases and J by 5 bases, leaving 10 bases between them. CDR1 and CDR2 (germline): MNHNY, SVGAGI (reference sequence). The length of the CDR3 is 12 residues. The TCR sequence derives from a human donor with alopecia areata. The gene calls are TRBV6-6 and TRBJ1-5, with D possibly TRBD1 on 5 matching bases. Sequencing was performed on CD4+ T cells sorted from blood, taken at week 0. The CDR3 DNA is TGTGCCAGCTCCCCGGGGGATCAGCCCCAGCATTTT. Translated, it gives CASSPGDQPQHF.